This T cell receptor (beta chain) was captured in a study of cytomegalovirus exposure and HLA in healthy donors. To note about this clone: The antigen is undetermined.

Findings and limits, study-wide: Likely technical artifact: a cluster of highly shared sequence variants. In a later analysis, a missense DCLRE1C variant was linked to TCR beta V- and J-gene trimming. Cytomegalovirus status, reportedly, was diagnosed with high specificity and sensitivity by the classifier. The investigators catalogued 164 TCR beta chains as cytomegalovirus-associated.

Unmatched junction bases numbered 1, after V lost 0 bases and J lost 1 base. Per germline, CDR1 LGHNA and CDR2 YNFKEQ. CDR3 length: 15 residues. PCR used 60 Vbeta primers and 13 Jbeta primers. Repertoires were generated with immunoSEQ multiplex PCR, while TCRdb's copy carries only in-frame clones and drops some. This sample's clone table lists some 71,000 clones. The sequencing input was PBMCs. This clonotype was sampled from a woman in her twenties or thirties in good health and CMV-seronegative. This sequence joins TRBV4-2 and TRBJ2-3; 7 nucleotides match TRBD2. The CDR3 DNA reads as TGTGCCAGCAGCCAAGAAACTAGCGGCACAGATACGCAGTATTTT. Protein sequence: CASSQETSGTDTQYF.